The 21 T cell receptor beta chains listed next were all sequenced from one sample in a study of PD-1 blockade in classical Hodgkin lymphoma. Assay used: immunoSEQ multiplex PCR; TCRdb lists only in-frame clones, some missing. The table records tens of thousands of clones, just under 75% of them present only once. No patient escaped relapse after autologous stem cell transplantation, and brentuximab vedotin exposure varied. The sample consisted of peripheral blood mononuclear cells (PBMCs), taken before the second cycle of nivolumab. The receptors shown here come from a human donor with classical Hodgkin lymphoma.

This chain uses TRBV30 with TRBJ1-5, with D possibly TRBD1 on 6 matching bases. The CDR3 has 13 residues. V dropped 2 bases and J dropped 4 bases, with 9 bases sitting between them. The V gene's germline CDR1 is GTSNPN and CDR2 SVGIG (reference sequence). DNA of the CDR3: TGTGCCTGGAGTTGGACAGTGAATCAGCCCCAGCATTTT. Protein: CAWSWTVNQPQHF.

The chain carries TRBV30 and TRBJ2-2, with 9 bases aligning to TRBD1. V shed 3 bases and J 6 bases; nucleotides not matched to a gene: 5. This CDR3 comprises 14 residues. The germline gives CDR1 GTSNPN, CDR2 SVGIG (reference sequence). The CDR3 DNA reads TGTGCCTGGAGGGGACAGGGAGAGGCCGGGGAGCTGTTTTTT. This sequence encodes CAWRGQGEAGELFF.

Details on this clone: Distinct nucleotide sequences in the sample also encode this CDR3. The chain uses TRBV5-1 and TRBJ2-3, with a weak D call TRBD2 (5 bases). Germline CDR1 and CDR2: SGHRS and YFSETQ. V shed 4 bases and J shed 0 bases, with 12 bases lying between them. This CDR3 contains 15 residues. The CDR3 protein is CASSPRTASTDTQYF. CDR3 DNA sequence: TGCGCCAGCAGCCCAAGGACTGCTAGCACAGATACGCAGTATTTT.

This clone was picked up a small number of times. The chain employs TRBV9 and TRBJ1-5; 7 bases agree with TRBD1. With 3 bases clipped from V and 2 bases from J, the junction kept 8 bases outside the gene matches. Looked up from germline, CDR1 is SGDLS and CDR2 is YYNGEE. This CDR3 is 16 amino acids long. The CDR3 DNA reads TGTGCCAGCAGCGGTACAGGGGTAGTAGGCAATCAGCCCCAGCATTTT. It is translated as CASSGTGVVGNQPQHF.

This clone has more than one count but fewer than ten. V gene TRBV19 combines with J gene TRBJ2-7, with 10 bases identical to TRBD2. The trim removed 5 bases at V and 3 bases at J, leaving 13 bases unmatched. This CDR3 has 17 amino acids. The V gene's germline CDR1 is LNHDA and CDR2 SQIVND (reference sequence). In DNA, the CDR3 is TGTGCCAGTAGTCCTCGACTAGCGGGTGGGCTGAGCTACGAGCAGTACTTC. Translated: CASSPRLAGGLSYEQYF.

This clone was detected a few times. The genes are TRBV30 and TRBJ2-7; no clear D gene. Trimming pared 0 bases from V and 2 bases from J, leaving 5 bases between. The CDR3 runs 12 residues. Germline CDR1 is GTSNPN and CDR2 is SVGIG (reference sequence). The DNA of the CDR3 is TGTGCCTGGAGTGTACTTACCTACGAGCAGTACTTC. Translated, it gives CAWSVLTYEQYF.

V gene TRBV6-6 combines with J gene TRBJ2-7; D is uncertain. The CDR3 has 15 amino acids. Germline CDR1 is MNHNY and CDR2 is SVGAGI (reference sequence). With 7 bases removed from V and 7 bases from J, the gap between germline ends came to 23 bases. The CDR3 sequence: CASTPTNPRTREQYF. The DNA of the CDR3 is TGTGCCAGCACCCCCACCAATCCGAGGACGCGGGAGCAGTACTTC.

V and J are TRBV6-5 and TRBJ2-5, with D unresolved. CDR1 is MNHEY and CDR2 is SVGAGI in the germline V gene. This CDR3 contains 11 residues. Trimming cost V 6 bases and J 5 bases, with 7 bases left between them. CDR3 sequence reads: CASRIRETQYF. CDR3 nucleotides: TGTGCCAGCAGGATCAGGGAGACCCAGTACTTC.

The genes are TRBV6-5 and TRBJ1-5; the D is unclear. This CDR3 comprises 11 residues. Trimming stripped 5 bases from V and 7 bases from J, with 6 bases between. Germline loops: CDR1 MNHEY, CDR2 SVGAGI. The CDR3 sequence: CASSEVQPQHF. The CDR3 DNA reads as TGTGCCAGCAGTGAAGTACAGCCCCAGCATTTT.

This chain links TRBV30 with TRBJ2-7, with no clear D. The V and J ends lost 8 bases and 2 bases respectively, with 13 bases between them. This CDR3 comprises 12 residues. In germline, CDR1 is GTSNPN, CDR2 SVGIG (reference sequence). The CDR3 DNA reads as TGTGCCCTCTCCTCGAATGCCTACGAGCAGTACTTC. Translated, it gives CALSSNAYEQYF.

The chain joins TRBV6-5 to TRBJ1-3, with no clear D. There are 14 residues in the CDR3. Germline lookup yields CDR1 MNHEY and CDR2 SVGAGI. Trimming pared 6 bases from V and 0 bases from J, leaving 9 bases between. The CDR3 reads CASRSDYSGNTIYF. The CDR3, as DNA: TGTGCCAGCAGATCCGATTACTCTGGAAACACCATATATTTT.

The gene calls are TRBV2 and TRBJ1-1; D uncertain. CDR3 length: 12 amino acids. In germline, CDR1 is SNHLY, CDR2 FYNNEI. Trimming removed 4 bases at V and 8 bases at J, with 11 bases between. CDR3 protein: CASSALVGEAFF. DNA for the CDR3: TGTGCCAGCAGTGCCCTTGTAGGAGAAGCTTTCTTT. The full variable domain, with the rest looked up from reference TRBV2 and TRBJ1-1, is EPEVTQTPSHQVTQMGQEVILRCVPISNHLYFYWYRQILGQKVEFLVSFYNNEISEKSEIFDDQFSVERPDGSNFTLKIRSTKLEDSAMYFCASSALVGEAFFGQGTRLTVV.

This clone was counted only a few times. The chain is built from TRBV4-1 and TRBJ1-6, with TRBD1 matching 7 bases. Germline lookup yields CDR1 MGHRA and CDR2 YSYEKL. V shed 2 bases, J shed 5 bases, and the junction held 9 bases outside the gene matches. The CDR3 runs 17 residues. The CDR3 sequence: CASSQLPGQDHNSPLHF. DNA of the CDR3: TGCGCCAGCAGCCAACTCCCCGGACAGGATCATAATTCACCCCTCCACTTT.

V usage is TRBV5-8 and J usage is TRBJ1-2, with TRBD1 as a possible D gene (6 bases). Between the trimmed V and J ends, which lost 7 bases and 8 bases, there was a span of 21 bases. CDR1 SGHTS and CDR2 YDEGEE come from the germline V gene. The CDR3 runs to 14 residues. CDR3 nucleotide sequence: TGTGCCAGCGGTACCGGGAGGGGGGTTGGCGGCTACACCTTC. Its protein product is CASGTGRGVGGYTF.

The table lists this clone with a count of one. V and J are TRBV27 and TRBJ2-5; D is ambiguous. CDR3 length: 18 amino acids. The V and J ends lost 2 bases and 1 base respectively, with 20 bases between them. Germline CDR1 MNHEY, CDR2 SMNVEV (reference sequence). The chain's CDR3 is CASSLNPHISPGQETQYF. CDR3 coding DNA: TGTGCCAGCAGTTTAAATCCCCACATCTCGCCAGGCCAAGAGACCCAGTACTTC.

The chain joins TRBV6-1 to TRBJ1-5; 9 nucleotides line up with TRBD1. Germline V gives CDR1 MNHNS, CDR2 SASEGT. CDR3 length: 16 residues. V gave up 3 bases and J gave up 2 bases; unmatched junction bases: 5. The CDR3 here is CASSELTGGGNQPQHF. CDR3 DNA: TGTGCCAGCAGTGAGTTAACAGGGGGCGGCAATCAGCCCCAGCATTTT.

The V and J genes are TRBV7-9 and TRBJ2-7; TRBD1 might be the D (6 bases). The CDR3 extends over 14 amino acids. V was pared by 4 bases and J by 2 bases, with 12 bases between. Per the germline V gene, CDR1 is SEHNR and CDR2 is FQNEAQ (reference sequence). CDR3: CASSYQGPTYEQYF. CDR3 in DNA: TGTGCCAGCAGCTACCAGGGGCCTACCTACGAGCAGTACTTC.

This clone has only a few counts. V and J are TRBV30 and TRBJ2-5, with D perhaps matching TRBD2 (6 bases). The germline gives CDR1 GTSNPN, CDR2 SVGIG (reference sequence). This CDR3 is built from 12 residues. Trimming took 3 bases from V and 5 from J, leaving 10 bases between them. The CDR3 DNA sequence: TGTGCCTGGAGAGGGGCGGGGGAGACCCAGTACTTC. Translation: CAWRGAGETQYF.

The V and J genes are TRBV4-1 and TRBJ2-3; 12 bases line up with TRBD2. In germline, CDR1 is MGHRA, CDR2 YSYEKL. V gave up 0 bases and J gave up 2 bases; unmatched junction bases: 6. This CDR3 spans 18 amino acids. The chain's CDR3 is CASSQDHLAGGITDTQYF. The CDR3 DNA is TGCGCCAGCAGCCAAGACCACCTAGCGGGAGGGATCACAGATACGCAGTATTTT.

The gene calls are TRBV14 and TRBJ1-2; possibly TRBD1 for D (5 bases). Trimming took off 2 bases at V and 6 bases at J, with 16 bases between the two ends. Germline V gives CDR1 SGHDN, CDR2 FVKESK. CDR3 length: 15 amino acids. The CDR3 sequence is CASSQTGLGENGYTF. DNA of the CDR3: TGTGCCAGCAGCCAAACGGGGCTCGGGGAGAATGGCTACACCTTC.

V usage is TRBV6-6 and J usage is TRBJ1-1; D gene unclear. Germline V lookup: CDR1 MNHNY, CDR2 SVGAGI (reference sequence). The CDR3 has 13 residues. Trimming took 0 bases from V and 3 from J, leaving 5 bases between them. The CDR3 DNA reads as TGTGCCAGCAGTTACTCGACGTACACTGAAGCTTTCTTT. Translation gives CASSYSTYTEAFF.